This T cell receptor beta chain comes out of a study of cytomegalovirus exposure and HLA in healthy donors. Findings and caveats of the study: Accurate HLA-A and HLA-B prediction from TCR beta sequences was reported for most subjects.

Comment on this clone: Antigen unknown.

PCR was performed using 60 Vbeta and 13 Jbeta primers. Assay used: immunoSEQ multiplex PCR; TCRdb lists only in-frame clones, some missing. The data contain approximately 140,000 clones, 79% of them singletons. V gave up 3 bases and J gave up 4 bases, with 10 bases separating them. The CDR3 length is 14 residues. Germline V gene lookup returns CDR1 LNHDA and CDR2 SQIVND (reference sequence). Specimen: PBMCs. V usage is TRBV19 and J usage is TRBJ1-5; D is unresolved. The receptor's source is a human donor in good health. CDR3 bases: TGTGCCAGTAGTATCGGAGGCAGTAATCAGCCCCAGCATTTT. This gives the protein CASSIGGSNQPQHF. Based on the CDR3 plus reference TRBV19 and TRBJ1-5, the full variable domain is DGGITQSPKYLFRKEGQNVTLSCEQNLNHDAMYWYRQDPGQGLRLIYYSQIVNDFQKGDIAEGYSVSREKKESFPLTVTSAQKNPTAFYLCASSIGGSNQPQHFGDGTRLSIL.